Shown below are 19 T cell receptor beta chains from a single sample sequenced in a study of T cell clonality in common variable immunodeficiency. This table comes from immunoSEQ multiplex PCR, and its TCRdb copy is limited to in-frame clones, with some not included. The sample lists about 40,000 clones, none appearing once, the ten largest making up 1.3% to 1.5%. Material for sequencing was peripheral blood mononuclear cells. Receptors originate from a person aged 18 to 75 in good health.

The table lists this clone with many counts. With the read ending 3 residues before the CDR3 end, the germline J gene is used to fill in that end. The rearrangement joins TRBV20-1 to TRBJ2-7; D is possibly TRBD2 (6 bases). With 5 bases removed from V and 3 bases from J, the gap between germline ends came to 14 bases. CDR3 length: 13 amino acids. The germline V gene encodes CDR1 DFQATT and CDR2 SNEGSKA (reference sequence). This chain's CDR3 is CSAPEGRDYEQYF. CDR3 DNA (partial): TGCAGTGCTCCGGAGGGCCGCGACTACGAG.

In this sample, this clone turned up many times. The read falls 3 residues short of the CDR3 end, and the missing part is taken from the germline J gene. The rearrangement uses TRBV5-1 and TRBJ2-3; 8 bases are a match to TRBD2. Germline values: CDR1 SGHRS, CDR2 YFSETQ. Unmatched junction bases numbered 4, after V lost 1 base and J lost 6 bases. The CDR3 is 14 amino acids. The CDR3 sequence: CASSLTGGVDTQYF. The CDR3 bases that were read are TGCGCCAGCAGCTTGACGGGAGGGGTCGATACG.

This clone appeared many times. The read is 3 residues too short to cover the CDR3 end, so that end is filled in from the germline J gene. This chain links TRBV19 with TRBJ1-5; D call uncertain. CDR1 is LNHDA, CDR2 SQIVND, per germline (reference sequence). The ends were cut back, 3 bases at V and 0 bases at J, with 9 bases in the middle. This CDR3 spans 15 amino acids. The DNA read from the CDR3 is TGTGCCAGTAGTATCCAGCGTAATAGCAATCAGCCC. Translated, it gives CASSIQRNSNQP. The full CDR3 reads CASSIQRNSNQPQHF.

There are many counts of this clone. With the read ending 3 residues before the CDR3 end, the germline J gene is used to fill in that end. The chain uses TRBV11-2 and TRBJ2-1, with a tentative D call TRBD1 (5 bases). V dropped 5 bases and J dropped 9 bases, with 11 bases sitting between them. CDR1 is SGHAT and CDR2 is FQNNGV in the germline V gene. The CDR3 is 12 residues long. CDR3 residues: CASSQIQGEQFF. The DNA read from the CDR3 is TGTGCCAGCAGCCAAATTCAGGGTGAG.

This clone was detected many times. The read ends 3 residues shy of where the CDR3 ends; the end is completed using the germline J gene. The chain recombines TRBV20-1 with TRBJ2-3, with 9 bases identical to TRBD1. Looked up from germline, CDR1 is DFQATT and CDR2 is SNEGSKA (reference sequence). The CDR3 totals 14 residues. The V and J ends lost 6 bases and 6 bases, in that order; junction bases with no gene match: 10. CDR3 bases read: TGCAGTGCCCGTTTGGGACAGGGAAAGGATACG. Amino acids: CSARLGQGKDT. The whole CDR3 sequence is CSARLGQGKDTQYF.

This clone qualifies as medium-sized. The read falls 3 residues short of the CDR3 end, and the missing part is taken from the germline J gene. The chain couples TRBV20-1 to TRBJ2-3, with TRBD2 matching over 12 bases. CDR3 length: 15 amino acids. In germline, CDR1 is DFQATT, CDR2 SNEGSKA (reference sequence). The junction had 4 bases not matched to a gene; V was cut back by 2 bases and J by 4 bases. CDR3 bases read: TGCAGTGCTAGACCCCCTAGCGGGAGGGCAGATACG. This encodes CSARPPSGRADT. The whole CDR3 protein reads CSARPPSGRADTQYF.

Many counts were recorded for this clone. The sequenced fragment ends 3 residues before the CDR3 boundary, so the rest is inferred from the germline J gene. V gene TRBV6-2 or TRBV6-3 combines with J gene TRBJ1-4, with 8 bases aligning to TRBD1. The CDR3 is made up of 17 amino acids. Looked up from germline, CDR1 is MNHEY and CDR2 is SVGEGT. V lost 3 bases to trimming and J lost 5 bases; unmatched junction nucleotides: 11. The CDR3 reads CASSYPTGQGRNEKLFF. The DNA read from the CDR3 is TGTGCCAGCAGTTATCCGACCGGACAGGGCCGCAATGAAAAA.

This clone occurred many times. The read gets to within 3 residues of the CDR3 end, and the germline J gene fills in the rest. The V call is TRBV20-1, the J call TRBJ2-5; D gene ambiguous. V was pared by 3 bases and J by 5 bases, with 22 bases between. CDR3 length: 16 residues. Germline V lookup: CDR1 DFQATT, CDR2 SNEGSKA (reference sequence). The CDR3 loop reads CSASPIASVILETQYF. CDR3 DNA, as far as it was read: TGCAGTGCTAGTCCGATCGCCAGTGTAATCCTTGAGACC.

This clone was detected ten times or more. The read ends 3 residues shy of where the CDR3 ends; the end is completed using the germline J gene. The V and J genes are TRBV18 and TRBJ2-3; the match to TRBD2 covers 14 bases. The CDR3 covers 17 residues. The V gene end was trimmed by 3 bases and the J gene end by 4 bases; junction bases not matched to a gene: 6. Germline V gives CDR1 KGHSH, CDR2 LQKENI. CDR3 sequence: CASSPRGLAGVADTQYF. CDR3 bases read: TGTGCCAGCTCACCGAGGGGACTAGCGGGAGTGGCAGATACG.

Relative to its sample, this clone is medium-sized. The CDR3 is cut off 3 residues early in the read; its end comes from the germline J gene. The chain uses TRBV6-1 and TRBJ1-2; 9 positions match TRBD1. CDR1 is MNHNS, CDR2 SASEGT, per germline. V dropped 1 base and J dropped 2; count of bases not matched to a gene: 2. The CDR3 is 15 amino acids. The CDR3 DNA, read in part, is TGTGCCAGCAGTGAAGAGACAGGGGGAAACTATGGC. It encodes CASSEETGGNYG. The whole CDR3 protein is CASSEETGGNYGYTF.

In its sample, this clone was seen many times. CDR3 residues: CASSEGGEGDTQYF. The sequenced CDR3 bases are TGCGCCAGCAGCGAAGGAGGGGAAGGAGATACG. This chain links TRBV4-1 with TRBJ2-3; D may be TRBD2 (6 bases). The read is 3 residues too short to cover the CDR3 end, so that end is filled in from the germline J gene. Germline CDR1 MGHRA, CDR2 YSYEKL. This CDR3 contains 14 residues. Deletions cut 5 bases from V and 5 bases from J, with 14 bases between.

Many counts were recorded for this clone. The CDR3 extends 3 residues past the end of the read, so its final part is completed from the germline J gene. This chain links TRBV7-6 with TRBJ2-1; 8 bases align to TRBD1. This CDR3 has 15 residues. Looked up from germline, CDR1 is SGHVS and CDR2 is FNYEAQ. Trimming removed 5 bases from V and 6 bases from J; junction bases left unmatched: 9. CDR3 DNA (partial): TGTGCCAGCAGCCCTAAACCGGACAGGGTCAATGAG. This codes for CASSPKPDRVNE. The whole CDR3 reads CASSPKPDRVNEQFF.

This clone appeared many times. Coverage ceases 3 residues before the CDR3 finishes, and the germline J gene fills in the end. The chain carries TRBV10-3 and TRBJ1-1; 8 nucleotides match TRBD1. The CDR3 extends over 16 amino acids. V shed 5 bases and J 4 bases; nucleotides not matched to a gene: 12. Germline loops: CDR1 ENHRY, CDR2 SYGVKD. The chain's CDR3 is CAISLPGGDYSTEAFF. Incomplete CDR3 DNA: TGTGCCATCAGTTTACCAGGGGGCGATTATAGCACTGAA.

This clone was recorded at least ten times. The read gets to within 3 residues of the CDR3 end, and the germline J gene fills in the rest. This chain uses TRBV19 with TRBJ1-5; 7 bases align to TRBD1. The CDR3 consists of 15 residues. Germline values: CDR1 LNHDA, CDR2 SQIVND (reference sequence). With V trimmed by 5 bases and J by 1 base, 5 bases remained unmatched. Partial CDR3 DNA: TGTGCCAGTAGTGATAAGACAGGGAGCAATCAGCCC. The encoded protein is CASSDKTGSNQP. The CDR3 as a whole reads CASSDKTGSNQPQHF.

This clone has a count of ten or more. The DNA ends 3 residues before the CDR3 does, and the rest of the CDR3 is filled in from the germline J gene. The chain uses TRBV5-4 and TRBJ2-3; TRBD1 agrees at 10 bases. V trimming: 3 bases; J trimming: 3 bases; junction bases outside the gene matches: 7. CDR1 and CDR2 from the germline V gene are SGHNT and YYREEE (reference sequence). The CDR3 consists of 16 residues. The CDR3 loop reads CASSSDRGPQTDTQYF. The sequenced part of the CDR3 DNA is TGTGCCAGCAGCTCAGACAGGGGGCCGCAAACAGATACG.

A word on this clone: The read halts 3 residues ahead of the CDR3 end, with the missing end drawn from the germline J gene. V gene TRBV2 combines with J gene TRBJ2-3; 11 nucleotides agree with TRBD2. Germline V gene lookup returns CDR1 SNHLY and CDR2 FYNNEI. The CDR3 loop spans 15 amino acids. This CDR3 reads CASSQTSGAGETQYF. CDR3 DNA (partial): TGTGCCAGCAGCCAGACTAGCGGGGCGGGAGAGACG.

In this sample, this clone turned up many times. The read falls 3 residues short of the CDR3 end, and the missing part is taken from the germline J gene. V gene TRBV5-1 combines with J gene TRBJ2-1, with 10 bases aligning to TRBD2. The germline gives CDR1 SGHRS, CDR2 YFSETQ. With V trimmed by 3 bases and J by 7 bases, 13 bases remained unmatched. The CDR3 contains 17 residues. The CDR3 sequence: CASSSNFLAGGGNEQFF. CDR3 DNA (partial): TGCGCCAGCAGCTCGAACTTCTTAGCGGGAGGAGGAAATGAG.

Ten or more counts support this clone. The CDR3 extends 3 residues past the end of the read, so its final part is completed from the germline J gene. V is TRBV20-1 and J is TRBJ2-7, with 10 bases matching TRBD2. The CDR3 is 15 amino acids. The V and J ends lost 5 bases and 2 bases, in that order; junction bases with no gene match: 9. In germline, CDR1 is DFQATT, CDR2 SNEGSKA (reference sequence). The part of the CDR3 DNA that was read is TGCAGTGCTCGAAGTCTAGCGGGAGTCGCCTACGAG. As protein: CSARSLAGVAYE. The CDR3 reads in full as CSARSLAGVAYEQYF.

In its sample, this clone was seen many times. Sequencing ends 3 residues short of the CDR3 end; the germline J gene provides the rest. The chain carries TRBV19 and TRBJ2-5; D may match TRBD1 or TRBD2 (6 bases each). The CDR3 is 16 amino acids. Trimming stripped 3 bases from V and 5 bases from J, with 19 bases between. Germline V lookup: CDR1 LNHDA, CDR2 SQIVND (reference sequence). CDR3 DNA, as far as it was read: TGTGCCAGTAGTATCCCCTTTGGAGGGGGTCGGGAGACC. Its translation is CASSIPFGGGRET. The entire CDR3 sequence reads CASSIPFGGGRETQYF. The full variable domain, completed using reference TRBV19 and TRBJ2-5, is DGGITQSPKYLFRKEGQNVTLSCEQNLNHDAMYWYRQDPGQGLRLIYYSQIVNDFQKGDIAEGYSVSREKKESFPLTVTSAQKNPTAFYLCASSIPFGGGRETQYFGPGTRLLVL.